These T cell receptor beta chains were read from a single sample in a study of cytomegalovirus exposure and HLA in healthy donors. Libraries were prepared by immunoSEQ multiplex PCR; TCRdb keeps only in-frame clonotypes and omits some of them. The data show more than 95,000 clones, 85% to 90% seen once. The source material was PBMCs. All receptors derive from a woman between 18 and 30 years old in good health and CMV-seronegative. Each CDR3 is given with its conserved first and last residue. Fields, in order: V gene, J gene, CDR3 protein.

v_call: TRBV9; j_call: TRBJ2-2; cdr3_aa: CASSVGASGRAGELFF
v_call: TRBV7-8; j_call: TRBJ2-7; cdr3_aa: CASSSDSGGTYEQYF
v_call: TRBV6-5; j_call: TRBJ2-3; cdr3_aa: CASSYSTGLVRNTQYF
v_call: TRBV28; j_call: TRBJ1-1; cdr3_aa: CASRRTGGTEAFF
v_call: TRBV6-5; j_call: TRBJ1-1; cdr3_aa: CASSYRTDLNTEAFF
v_call: TRBV9; j_call: TRBJ2-2; cdr3_aa: CASSATSGNWGGELFF
v_call: TRBV19; j_call: TRBJ1-1; cdr3_aa: CASSRPPGQMNTEAFF
v_call: TRBV19; j_call: TRBJ2-2; cdr3_aa: CASSRPGQGVHGELFF
v_call: TRBV7-2; j_call: TRBJ1-1; cdr3_aa: CASSAWEGTEAFF
v_call: TRBV25-1; j_call: TRBJ2-1; cdr3_aa: CASSEVDNALSYNEQFF
v_call: TRBV7-2; j_call: TRBJ1-1; cdr3_aa: CASSKRQGVTEAFF
v_call: TRBV28; j_call: TRBJ2-1; cdr3_aa: CASVPAGGNNEQFF
v_call: TRBV18; j_call: TRBJ2-2; cdr3_aa: CASSPRLIQGTGELFF
v_call: TRBV9; j_call: TRBJ2-7; cdr3_aa: CASSVGTASYEQYF
v_call: TRBV7-9; j_call: TRBJ2-7; cdr3_aa: CASSLADEQYF
v_call: TRBV5-1; j_call: TRBJ1-5; cdr3_aa: CASSLEGDRPQHF